The 4 T cell receptor beta chains reported below all come from one sample, sequenced in a study of blood T cell repertoires in COVID-19. The table came from immunoSEQ multiplex PCR; TCRdb's copy has only in-frame clones and leaves some out. The sample lists roughly 75,000 clones, more than 75% seen once, with approximately 0.8% in the top ten. The sequencing sample was made of peripheral blood. These receptors were taken from a woman in her 70s with acute or convalescent COVID-19.

This clone was picked up many times. This chain joins TRBV30 and TRBJ1-5, with TRBD1 as a possible D gene (5 bases). Per germline, CDR1 GTSNPN and CDR2 SVGIG (reference sequence). The CDR3 contains 14 residues. V lost 3 bases and J lost 4, with 13 bases in between. CDR3 loop: CAWSLGVGNQPQHF. The DNA for the CDR3 is TGTGCCTGGAGCTTAGGGGTGGGAAATCAGCCCCAGCATTTT. Filled out from reference TRBV30 and TRBJ1-5, the complete variable domain reads SQTIHQWPATLVQPVGSPLSLECTVEGTSNPNLYWYRQAAGRGLQLLFYSVGIGQISSEVPQNLSASRPQDRQFILSSKKLLLSDSGFYLCAWSLGVGNQPQHFGDGTRLSIL.

This rearrangement joins TRBV5-1 to TRBJ1-2, with 8 nucleotides matching TRBD1. Germline V gene lookup returns CDR1 SGHRS and CDR2 YFSETQ. Unmatched junction bases numbered 6, after V lost 4 bases and J lost 7 bases. The length of the CDR3 is 13 residues. CDR3 nucleotides: TGCGCCAGCAGCCCGACAGGGGAGGGTGGCTACACCTTC. Protein product: CASSPTGEGGYTF.

This clone was seen a few times. A much larger clone differs from this one at a single base, so this may be a read error. The chain combines TRBV9 with TRBJ1-3; D is unresolved. CDR3 length: 14 residues. V shed 0 bases and J shed 0 bases, with 4 bases lying between them. Germline-derived CDR1 and CDR2 are SGDLS and YYNGEE. The CDR3 bases are TGTGCCAGCAGCGTAGGGAGCTCTGGAAACACCATATATTTT. Its protein product is CASSVGSSGNTIYF.

V gene TRBV9 combines with J gene TRBJ2-3; possibly TRBD2 for D (5 bases). With 2 bases removed from V and 5 bases from J, the gap between germline ends came to 9 bases. The CDR3 has 13 residues. The germline V gene has CDR1 SGDLS and CDR2 YYNGEE. CDR3 coding DNA: TGTGCCAGCAGCGTCATCGAGGGAGATACGCAGTATTTT. Translation gives CASSVIEGDTQYF. Looking up the rest from reference TRBV9 and TRBJ2-3 gives the full variable domain: DSGVTQTPKHLITATGQRVTLRCSPRSGDLSVYWYQQSLDQGLQFLIQYYNGEERAKGNILERFSAQQFPDLHSELNLSSLELGDSALYFCASSVIEGDTQYFGPGTRLTVL.